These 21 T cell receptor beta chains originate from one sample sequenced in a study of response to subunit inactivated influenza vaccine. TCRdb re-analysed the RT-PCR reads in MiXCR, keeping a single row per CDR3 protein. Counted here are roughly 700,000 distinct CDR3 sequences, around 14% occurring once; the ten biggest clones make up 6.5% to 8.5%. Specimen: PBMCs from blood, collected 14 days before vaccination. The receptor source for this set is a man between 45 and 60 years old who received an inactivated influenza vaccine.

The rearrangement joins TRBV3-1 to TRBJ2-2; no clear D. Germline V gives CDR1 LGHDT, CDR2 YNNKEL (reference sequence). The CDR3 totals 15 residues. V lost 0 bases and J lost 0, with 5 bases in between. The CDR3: CASSQDRPNTGELFF. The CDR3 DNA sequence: TGTGCCAGCAGCCAAGATCGGCCGAACACCGGGGAGCTGTTTTTT.

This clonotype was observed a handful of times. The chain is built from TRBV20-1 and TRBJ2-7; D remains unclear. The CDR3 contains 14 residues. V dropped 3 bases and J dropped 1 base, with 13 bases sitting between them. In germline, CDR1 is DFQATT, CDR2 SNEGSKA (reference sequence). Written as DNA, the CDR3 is TGCAGTGCTAGTGAGGCCGGGCCTTCCTACGAGCAGTACTTC. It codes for CSASEAGPSYEQYF.

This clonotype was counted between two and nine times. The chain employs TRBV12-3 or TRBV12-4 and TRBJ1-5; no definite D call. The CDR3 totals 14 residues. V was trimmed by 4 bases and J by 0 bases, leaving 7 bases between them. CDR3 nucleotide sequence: TGTGCCAGCAGTTCCGTTCATAGCAATCAGCCCCAGCATTTT. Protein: CASSSVHSNQPQHF.

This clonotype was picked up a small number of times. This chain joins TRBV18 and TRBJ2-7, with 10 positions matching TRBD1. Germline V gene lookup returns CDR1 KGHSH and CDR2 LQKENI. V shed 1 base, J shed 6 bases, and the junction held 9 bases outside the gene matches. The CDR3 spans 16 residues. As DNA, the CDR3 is TGTGCCAGCTCACCACAAGGGGACAGGGGTTATGGCGAGCAGTACTTC. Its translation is CASSPQGDRGYGEQYF.

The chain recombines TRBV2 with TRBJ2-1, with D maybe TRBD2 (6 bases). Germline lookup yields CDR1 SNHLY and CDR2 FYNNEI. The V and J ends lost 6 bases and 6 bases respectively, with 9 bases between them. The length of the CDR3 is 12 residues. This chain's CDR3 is CASRTSSNEQFF. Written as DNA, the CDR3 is TGTGCCAGCAGGACTAGTTCCAATGAGCAGTTCTTC.

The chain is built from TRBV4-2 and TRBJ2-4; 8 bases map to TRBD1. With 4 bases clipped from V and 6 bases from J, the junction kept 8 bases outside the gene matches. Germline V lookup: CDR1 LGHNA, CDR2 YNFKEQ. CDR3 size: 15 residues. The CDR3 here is CASSPRGQGANIQYF. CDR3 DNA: TGTGCCAGCAGCCCCCGGGGGCAGGGGGCAAACATTCAGTACTTC.

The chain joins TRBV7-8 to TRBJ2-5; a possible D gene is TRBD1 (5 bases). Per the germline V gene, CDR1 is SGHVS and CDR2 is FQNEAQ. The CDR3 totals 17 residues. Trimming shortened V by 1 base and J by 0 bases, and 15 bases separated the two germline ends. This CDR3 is CASSLGVLGVYQETQYF. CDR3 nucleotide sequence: TGTGCCAGCAGCTTAGGGGTTCTAGGGGTCTACCAAGAGACCCAGTACTTC. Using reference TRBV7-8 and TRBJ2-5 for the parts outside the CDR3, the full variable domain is GAGVSQSPRYKVAKRGQDVALRCDPISGHVSLFWYQQALGQGPEFLTYFQNEAQLDKSGLPSDRFFAERPEGSVSTLKIQRTQQEDSAVYLCASSLGVLGVYQETQYFGPGTRLLVL.

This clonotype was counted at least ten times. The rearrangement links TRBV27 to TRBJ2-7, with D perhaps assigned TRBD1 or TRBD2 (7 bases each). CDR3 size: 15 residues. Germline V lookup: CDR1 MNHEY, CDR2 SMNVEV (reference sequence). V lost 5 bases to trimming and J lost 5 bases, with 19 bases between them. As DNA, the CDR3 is TGTGCCAGCAGTCAGGGGGGGGCCCTGTGGGACGAGCAGTACTTC. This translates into CASSQGGALWDEQYF.

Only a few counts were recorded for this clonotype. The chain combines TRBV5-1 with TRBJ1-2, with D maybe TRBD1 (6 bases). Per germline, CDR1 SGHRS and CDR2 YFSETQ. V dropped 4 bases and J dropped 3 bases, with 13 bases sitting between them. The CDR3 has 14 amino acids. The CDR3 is CASSPSGADYGYTF. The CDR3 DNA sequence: TGCGCCAGCAGCCCGTCAGGGGCCGACTATGGCTACACCTTC. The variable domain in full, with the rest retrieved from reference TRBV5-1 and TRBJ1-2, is KAGVTQTPRYLIKTRGQQVTLSCSPISGHRSVSWYQQTPGQGLQFLFEYFSETQRNKGNFPGRFSGRQFSNSRSEMNVSTLELGDSALYLCASSPSGADYGYTFGSGTRLTVV.

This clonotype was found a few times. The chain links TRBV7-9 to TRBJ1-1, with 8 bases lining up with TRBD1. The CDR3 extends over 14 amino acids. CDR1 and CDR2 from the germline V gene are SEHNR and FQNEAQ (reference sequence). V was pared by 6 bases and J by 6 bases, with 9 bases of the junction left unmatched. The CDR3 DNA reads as TGTGCCAGCAGTTTTAGCGACAGGGGCGCTGAAGCTTTCTTT. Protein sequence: CASSFSDRGAEAFF.

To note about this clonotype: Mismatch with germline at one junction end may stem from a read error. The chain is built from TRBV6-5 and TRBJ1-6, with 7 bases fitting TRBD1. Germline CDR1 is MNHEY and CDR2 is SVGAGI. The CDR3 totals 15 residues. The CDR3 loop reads CASSYGTDYNSPLHF. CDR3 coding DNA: TGTGCCAGCAGTTACGGGACAGATTATAATTCTCCCCTCCACTTT.

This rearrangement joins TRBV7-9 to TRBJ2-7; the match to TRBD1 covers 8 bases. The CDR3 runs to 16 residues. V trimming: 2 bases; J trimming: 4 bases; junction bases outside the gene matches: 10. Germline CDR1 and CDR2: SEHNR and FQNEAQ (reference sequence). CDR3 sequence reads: CASSLPSGGGFYEQYF. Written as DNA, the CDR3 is TGTGCCAGCAGCTTACCCTCAGGGGGCGGTTTTTACGAGCAGTACTTC.

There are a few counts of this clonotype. The CDR3 bases are TGTGCCAGCAGCTCACAGGGACGTGGCTACACCTTC. The encoded protein is CASSSQGRGYTF. J is TRBJ1-2 and V is TRBV7-2; D is possibly TRBD1 (6 bases). From germline, CDR1 is SGHTA and CDR2 FQGNSA. V lost 4 bases to trimming and J lost 7 bases, with 10 bases between them. CDR3 length: 12 residues.

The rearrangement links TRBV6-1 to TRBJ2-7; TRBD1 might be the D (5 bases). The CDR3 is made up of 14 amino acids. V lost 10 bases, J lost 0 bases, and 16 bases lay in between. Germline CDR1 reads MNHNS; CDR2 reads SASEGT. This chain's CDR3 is CANRQYPDSYEQYF. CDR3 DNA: TGTGCCAACAGGCAGTACCCGGACTCCTACGAGCAGTACTTC.

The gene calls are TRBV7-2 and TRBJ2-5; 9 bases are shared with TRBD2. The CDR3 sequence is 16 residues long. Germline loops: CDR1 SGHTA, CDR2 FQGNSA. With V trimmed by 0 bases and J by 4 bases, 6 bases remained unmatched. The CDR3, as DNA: TGTGCCAGCAGCTTAGCGCCGGCGGGGGGGCGAGAGACCCAGTACTTC. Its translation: CASSLAPAGGRETQYF.

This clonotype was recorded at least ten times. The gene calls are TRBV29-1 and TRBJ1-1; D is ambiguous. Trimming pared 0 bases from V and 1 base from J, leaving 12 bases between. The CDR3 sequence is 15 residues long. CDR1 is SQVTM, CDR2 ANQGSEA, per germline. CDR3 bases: TGCAGCGTTGAAGATAGGTTACACAGGAACACTGAAGCTTTCTTT. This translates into CSVEDRLHRNTEAFF.

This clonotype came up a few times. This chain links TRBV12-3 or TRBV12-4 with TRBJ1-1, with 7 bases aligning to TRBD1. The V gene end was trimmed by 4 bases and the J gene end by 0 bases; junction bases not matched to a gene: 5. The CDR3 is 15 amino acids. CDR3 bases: TGTGCCAGCAGTTATCGGGACAGTATGAACACTGAAGCTTTCTTT. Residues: CASSYRDSMNTEAFF.

The CDR3 region is CASSFGWGEYYGYTF. The DNA for the CDR3 is TGTGCCAGCAGTTTCGGGTGGGGCGAATACTATGGCTACACCTTC. The chain is built from TRBV12-3 or TRBV12-4 and TRBJ1-2; possible D gene TRBD1, 5 bases. The CDR3 sequence is 15 residues long. V dropped 3 bases and J dropped 3 bases, with 14 bases sitting between them.

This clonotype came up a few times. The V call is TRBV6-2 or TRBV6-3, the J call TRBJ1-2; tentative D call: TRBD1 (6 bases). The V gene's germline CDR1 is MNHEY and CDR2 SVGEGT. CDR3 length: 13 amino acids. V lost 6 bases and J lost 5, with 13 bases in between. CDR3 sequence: CASSPGHRYGYTF. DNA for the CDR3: TGTGCCAGCAGCCCGGGACACCGGTATGGCTACACCTTC.

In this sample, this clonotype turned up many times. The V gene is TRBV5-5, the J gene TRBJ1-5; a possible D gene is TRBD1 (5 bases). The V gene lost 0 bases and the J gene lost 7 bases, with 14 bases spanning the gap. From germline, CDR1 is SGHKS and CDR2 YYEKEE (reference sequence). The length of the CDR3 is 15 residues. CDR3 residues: CASSLVGERGQPQHF. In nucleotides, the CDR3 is TGTGCCAGCAGCTTGGTTGGGGAACGGGGCCAGCCCCAGCATTTT.

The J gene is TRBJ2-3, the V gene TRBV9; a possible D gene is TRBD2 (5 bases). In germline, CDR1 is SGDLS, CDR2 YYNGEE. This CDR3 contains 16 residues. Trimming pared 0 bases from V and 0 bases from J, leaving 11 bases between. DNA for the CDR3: TGTGCCAGCAGCGTAGCTGGCGGGCCTAGCACAGATACGCAGTATTTT. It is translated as CASSVAGGPSTDTQYF. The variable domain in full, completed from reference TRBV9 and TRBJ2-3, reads DSGVTQTPKHLITATGQRVTLRCSPRSGDLSVYWYQQSLDQGLQFLIQYYNGEERAKGNILERFSAQQFPDLHSELNLSSLELGDSALYFCASSVAGGPSTDTQYFGPGTRLTVL.